What follows is one T cell receptor beta chain and its context. These data come from a study of blood T cell repertoires in COVID-19. On the study more broadly: Donors in the United States, Italy and Spain gave samples during acute or convalescent COVID-19.

Data came from immunoSEQ multiplex PCR; TCRdb stores just in-frame clones and leaves some out. The sample holds 120,000 or so clones; about four fifths are singletons and the top ten take approximately 18%. The germline gives CDR1 LGHNT, CDR2 FRNRAP. The CDR3 is 15 amino acids. V lost 0 bases and J lost 8; bases outside the gene matches: 6. The material sequenced was peripheral blood. This clonotype was sampled from a man aged 25 to 40 with COVID-19, enrolled during active disease. This rearrangement joins TRBV12-5 to TRBJ2-1; 8 bases agree with TRBD2. The CDR3 DNA sequence: TGTGCTAGTGGTTTGGTAGTAGCGGGAAAAGATGAGCAGTTCTTC. Encoded protein: CASGLVVAGKDEQFF.